This TCR beta chain stems from a study of cytomegalovirus exposure and HLA in healthy donors. Study-level background: The 120 validation repertoires used the same platform as the roughly 670 first-cohort repertoires (as reported by a later analysis). Findings and limits, study-wide: Subsequent analysis showed first-cohort TCR clusters tending to co-occur in approximately 120 validation repertoires. Rarity characterized most TCR sequences, yet some public TCRs appeared in many donors.

For this clone: Antigen unknown.

Sequencing used immunoSEQ multiplex PCR; TCRdb keeps in-frame clones, though not all of them. The repertoire holds more than 250,000 clones, with approximately 86% as singletons. This CDR3 is 17 amino acids long. Germline loops: CDR1 LGHNA, CDR2 YNFKEQ. V lost 4 bases, J lost 7 bases, and 13 bases stayed unmatched. This TCR was sampled from a woman between 25 and 40 years old in good health and CMV-seropositive. The sequenced material came from PBMCs. V gene TRBV4-2 combines with J gene TRBJ2-5, with 12 bases identical to TRBD1. In DNA, the CDR3 is TGTGCCAGCAGCCCCCCACCTAGGGACAGGGGGCGTCGGACCCAGTACTTC. This translates into CASSPPPRDRGRRTQYF.